The 14 T cell receptor beta chains reported below all come from one sample, sequenced in a study of blood T cell repertoires in COVID-19. Here immunoSEQ multiplex PCR was the method, and the copy in TCRdb shows in-frame clones only, minus some. The sample includes about 200,000 clones, roughly 82% of them seen just once. The sequenced sample was PBMCs or T cells enriched from blood (not recorded which). The origin of the receptors is a man aged 35-49 years who had recovered from COVID-19.

The chain has TRBV7-9 and TRBJ1-1; D is possibly TRBD1 (6 bases). Germline V gene data show CDR1 as SEHNR and CDR2 as FQNEAQ (reference sequence). This CDR3 has 11 residues. The germline V and J ends were trimmed by 11 bases and 3 bases, with 10 bases remaining between them. The CDR3 bases are TGTGCCTCCCACAGGGACACTGAAGCTTTCTTT. Amino acids: CASHRDTEAFF.

The sample holds a few counts of this clone. The chain couples TRBV5-1 to TRBJ2-2; 7 bases are a match to TRBD2. Trimming at V came to 0 bases and at J to 4 bases, leaving 3 bases not matched to a gene. The V gene's germline CDR1 is SGHRS and CDR2 YFSETQ. The CDR3 runs 15 residues. CDR3 region: CASSLEERGTGELFF. The CDR3 coding sequence is TGCGCCAGCAGCTTGGAGGAGCGGGGCACCGGGGAGCTGTTTTTT.

J is TRBJ1-1 and V is TRBV5-6, with TRBD1 identical over 8 bases. With 0 bases clipped from V and 4 bases from J, the junction kept 8 bases outside the gene matches. Per germline, CDR1 SGHDT and CDR2 YYEEEE. The CDR3 length is 16 residues. DNA of the CDR3: TGTGCCAGCAGCTTGGACTTGACAGGGGATGTCACTGAAGCTTTCTTT. Amino acids: CASSLDLTGDVTEAFF.

A note on this clone: Germline and junction disagree at one end, which may indicate a read error. The chain employs TRBV13 and TRBJ2-5, with TRBD1 matching 8 bases. CDR3 length: 13 residues. CDR1 is PRHDT and CDR2 is FYEKMQ in the germline V gene (reference sequence). The CDR3 region has the DNA TGTGCCAGCAGCATAGGGACAGGAGAGACCCAGTACTTC. Translation: CASSIGTGETQYF.

The chain couples TRBV6-5 to TRBJ1-1; D remains unclear. Trimming took off 8 bases at V and 1 base at J, with 8 bases between the two ends. The CDR3 extends over 12 amino acids. CDR1 and CDR2 from the germline V gene are MNHEY and SVGAGI. CDR3 sequence (DNA): TGTGCCAGCGGGCAATCGAACACTGAAGCTTTCTTT. Amino acids: CASGQSNTEAFF.

The CDR3 DNA is TGTGCCAGCAGAGCTAGCGGCTACGAGCAGTACTTC. This sequence encodes CASRASGYEQYF. The chain has TRBV28 and TRBJ2-7; TRBD2 matches 7 bases. The CDR3 sequence is 12 residues long. Germline loops: CDR1 MDHEN, CDR2 SYDVKM. V trimming: 6 bases; J trimming: 3 bases; junction bases outside the gene matches: 2.

V usage is TRBV7-6 and J usage is TRBJ2-3, with D perhaps TRBD1 (5 bases). Trimming cost V 3 bases and J 2 bases, with 9 bases left between them. Looked up from germline, CDR1 is SGHVS and CDR2 is FNYEAQ. The CDR3 loop spans 14 amino acids. This CDR3 is CASSLVGPTDTQYF. In DNA, the CDR3 is TGTGCCAGCAGCTTGGTGGGGCCCACAGATACGCAGTATTTT.

The rearrangement uses TRBV5-1 and TRBJ1-2; 7 bases match TRBD1. Trimming cost V 4 bases and J 7 bases; bases outside gene matches: 7. Germline V gene sequence: CDR1 SGHRS, CDR2 YFSETQ. This CDR3 has 13 amino acids. The chain's CDR3 is CASSASDRAGYTF. The CDR3 DNA is TGCGCCAGCAGCGCTTCCGACAGGGCTGGCTACACCTTC. Drawing the rest from reference TRBV5-1 and TRBJ1-2, the complete variable domain is KAGVTQTPRYLIKTRGQQVTLSCSPISGHRSVSWYQQTPGQGLQFLFEYFSETQRNKGNFPGRFSGRQFSNSRSEMNVSTLELGDSALYLCASSASDRAGYTFGSGTRLTVV.

The chain uses TRBV30 and TRBJ2-1; a possible D gene is TRBD2 (5 bases). Germline CDR1 reads GTSNPN; CDR2 reads SVGIG (reference sequence). CDR3 length equals 14 residues. Deletions cut 0 bases from V and 10 bases from J, with 16 bases between. The CDR3 bases are TGTGCCTGGAGTGTCGGTCCTAGCCCTGGGGAGCAGTTCTTC. Translated: CAWSVGPSPGEQFF.

V gene TRBV11-3 combines with J gene TRBJ2-3; perhaps TRBD2 as D (7 bases). This CDR3 contains 16 residues. The germline gives CDR1 SGHNT, CDR2 YENEEA. Trimming removed 3 bases at V and 3 bases at J, with 16 bases between. The CDR3: CASSFGGGGRTDTQYF. In nucleotides, the CDR3 is TGTGCCAGCAGCTTCGGCGGGGGCGGGAGAACAGATACGCAGTATTTT.

This clone was found a few times. The CDR3 spells CAWSLLQENQPQHF. The CDR3 DNA is TGTGCCTGGTCCCTCTTACAGGAAAATCAGCCCCAGCATTTT. This sequence joins TRBV30 and TRBJ1-5, with a tentative D call TRBD1 (5 bases). This CDR3 is built from 14 residues. The V end lost 5 bases, the J end lost 4 bases, and 15 bases lay between the germline ends. Germline CDR1 GTSNPN, CDR2 SVGIG (reference sequence).

V and J are TRBV7-6 and TRBJ1-2; 7 nucleotides line up with TRBD1. Germline trimming cut 1 base from V and 2 bases from J; bases unmatched to any gene: 10. The CDR3 is 17 amino acids. Germline V gives CDR1 SGHVS, CDR2 FNYEAQ. CDR3 sequence (DNA): TGTGCCAGCAGCTTAGAAGCCCTTGGGGGACAGAACTATGGCTACACCTTC. This gives the protein CASSLEALGGQNYGYTF.

The V gene is TRBV4-1, the J gene TRBJ1-5; 7 nucleotides agree with TRBD1. The CDR3 has 15 residues. With V trimmed by 1 base and J by 2 bases, 2 bases remained unmatched. The germline V gene encodes CDR1 MGHRA and CDR2 YSYEKL. CDR3 sequence: CASSQGTGGNQPQHF. The CDR3 nucleotides are TGCGCCAGCAGCCAAGGGACAGGTGGCAATCAGCCCCAGCATTTT.

The chain is built from TRBV6-5 and TRBJ2-7; TRBD1 matches at 10 bases. In germline, CDR1 is MNHEY, CDR2 SVGAGI. Trimming removed 4 bases from V and 6 bases from J; junction bases left unmatched: 6. The length of the CDR3 is 14 residues. The CDR3 bases are TGTGCCAGCAGTTCGTTCCGGGACAGGGGCGAGCAGTACTTC. Translation gives CASSSFRDRGEQYF.